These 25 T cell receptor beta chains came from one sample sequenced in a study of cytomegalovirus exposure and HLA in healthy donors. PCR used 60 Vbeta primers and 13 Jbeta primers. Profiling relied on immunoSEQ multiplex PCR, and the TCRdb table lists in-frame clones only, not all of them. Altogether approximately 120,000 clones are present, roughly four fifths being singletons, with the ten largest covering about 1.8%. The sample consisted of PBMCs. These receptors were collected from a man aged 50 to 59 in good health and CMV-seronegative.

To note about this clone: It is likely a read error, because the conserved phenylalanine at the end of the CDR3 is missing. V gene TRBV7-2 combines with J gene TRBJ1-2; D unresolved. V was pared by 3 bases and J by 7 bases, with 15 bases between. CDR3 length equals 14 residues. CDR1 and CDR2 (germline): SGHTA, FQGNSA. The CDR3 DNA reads TGTGCCAGCAGCTTCACCTCCAGAGGGCTTGGCTACACCTCC. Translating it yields CASSFTSRGLGYTS.

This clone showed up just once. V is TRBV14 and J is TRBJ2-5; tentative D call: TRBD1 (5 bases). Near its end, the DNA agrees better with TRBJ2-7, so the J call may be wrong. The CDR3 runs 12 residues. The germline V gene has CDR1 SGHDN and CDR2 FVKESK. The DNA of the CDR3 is TGTGCCAGCAGCCAAGCCAGGGCCGAGCAGTACTTC. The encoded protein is CASSQARAEQYF.

Written as DNA, the CDR3 is TGTGCCAGCAGCACGGGGACCGGGGAGCTGTTTTTT. It specifies CASSTGTGELFF. This chain connects TRBV9 to TRBJ2-2; D may be TRBD2 (5 bases). The CDR3 length is 12 residues. Germline assignment: CDR1 SGDLS and CDR2 YYNGEE. Trimming took 4 bases from V and 5 from J, leaving 6 bases between them.

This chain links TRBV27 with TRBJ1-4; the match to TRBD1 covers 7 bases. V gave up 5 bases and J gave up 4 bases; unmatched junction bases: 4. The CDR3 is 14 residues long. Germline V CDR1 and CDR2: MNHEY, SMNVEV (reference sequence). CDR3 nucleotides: TGTGCCAGCAGTCCGGGACAGCTTAATGAAAAACTGTTTTTT. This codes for CASSPGQLNEKLFF.

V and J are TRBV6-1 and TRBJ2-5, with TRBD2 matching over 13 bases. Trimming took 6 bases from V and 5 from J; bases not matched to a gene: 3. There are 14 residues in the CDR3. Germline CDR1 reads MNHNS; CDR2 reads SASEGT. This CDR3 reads CASRLAGGQETQYF. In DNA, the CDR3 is TGTGCCAGCAGACTAGCGGGGGGGCAGGAGACCCAGTACTTC.

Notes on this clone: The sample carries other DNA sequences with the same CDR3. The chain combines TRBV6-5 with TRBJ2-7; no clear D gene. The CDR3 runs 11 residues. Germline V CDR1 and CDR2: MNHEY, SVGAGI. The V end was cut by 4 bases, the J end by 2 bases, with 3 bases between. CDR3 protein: CASSSAYEQYF. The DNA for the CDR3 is TGTGCCAGCAGTTCCGCCTACGAGCAGTACTTC.

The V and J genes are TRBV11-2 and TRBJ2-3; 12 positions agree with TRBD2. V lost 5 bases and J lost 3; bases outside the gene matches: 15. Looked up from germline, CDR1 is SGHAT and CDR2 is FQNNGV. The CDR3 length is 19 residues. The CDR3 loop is CASSHTGLAGRSLTDTQYF. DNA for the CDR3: TGTGCCAGCAGCCACACTGGACTAGCGGGGCGATCGCTAACAGATACGCAGTATTTT.

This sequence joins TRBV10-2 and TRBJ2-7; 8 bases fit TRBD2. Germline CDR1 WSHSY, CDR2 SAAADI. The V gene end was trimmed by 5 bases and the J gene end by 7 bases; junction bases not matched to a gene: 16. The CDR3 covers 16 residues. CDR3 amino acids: CASSSLGTGGPREQYV. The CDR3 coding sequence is TGCGCCAGCAGTTCCTTGGGGACGGGGGGGCCGAGGGAGCAGTACGTC.

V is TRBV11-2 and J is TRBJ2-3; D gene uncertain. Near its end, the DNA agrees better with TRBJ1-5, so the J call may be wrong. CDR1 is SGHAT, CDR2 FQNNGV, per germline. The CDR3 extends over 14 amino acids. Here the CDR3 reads CASSLSGSTDTQHF. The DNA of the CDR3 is TGTGCCAGCAGCCTGAGCGGGAGCACAGATACGCAGCATTTT.

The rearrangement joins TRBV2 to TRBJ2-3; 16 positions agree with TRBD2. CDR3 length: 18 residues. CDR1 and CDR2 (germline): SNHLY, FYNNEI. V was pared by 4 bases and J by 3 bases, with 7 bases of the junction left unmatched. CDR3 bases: TGTGCCAGCAGTGGCGGGACTAGCGGGGGGGCCATGACAGATACGCAGTATTTT. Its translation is CASSGGTSGGAMTDTQYF.

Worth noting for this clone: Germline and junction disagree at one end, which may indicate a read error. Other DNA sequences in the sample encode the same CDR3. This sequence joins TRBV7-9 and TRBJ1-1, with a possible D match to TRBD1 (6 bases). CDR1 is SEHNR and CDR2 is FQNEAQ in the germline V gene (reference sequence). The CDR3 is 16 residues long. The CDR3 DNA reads TGTGCCAGCAGCTTAATGATTGGGGGCGCCCCCACTGAAGCCTTCTTT. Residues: CASSLMIGGAPTEAFF. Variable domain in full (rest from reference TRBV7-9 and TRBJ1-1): DTGVSQNPRHKITKRGQNVTFRCDPISEHNRLYWYRQTLGQGPEFLTYFQNEAQLEKSRLLSDRFSAERPKGSFSTLEIQRTEQGDSAMYLCASSLMIGGAPTEAFFGQGTRLTVV.

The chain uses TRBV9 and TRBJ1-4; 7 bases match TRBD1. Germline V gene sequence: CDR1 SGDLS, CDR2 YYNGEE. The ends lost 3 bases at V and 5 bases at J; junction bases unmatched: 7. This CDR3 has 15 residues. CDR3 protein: CASSARDRENEKLFF. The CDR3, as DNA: TGTGCCAGCAGCGCTCGGGACAGAGAGAATGAAAAACTGTTTTTT.

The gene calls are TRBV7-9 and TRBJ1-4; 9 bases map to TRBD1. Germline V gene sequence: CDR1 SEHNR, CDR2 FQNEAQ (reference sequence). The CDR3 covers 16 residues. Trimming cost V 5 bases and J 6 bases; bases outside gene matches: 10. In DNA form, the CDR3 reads TGTGCCAGCAGCGAACGAAACAGGGGGCACGATGAAAAACTGTTTTTT. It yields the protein CASSERNRGHDEKLFF.

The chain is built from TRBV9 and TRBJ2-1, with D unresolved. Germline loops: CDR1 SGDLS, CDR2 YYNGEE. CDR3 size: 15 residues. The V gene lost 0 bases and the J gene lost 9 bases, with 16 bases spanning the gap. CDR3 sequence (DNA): TGTGCCAGCAGCGTAGAACCAGACCCCAGGCGTGAGCAGTTCTTC. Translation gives CASSVEPDPRREQFF. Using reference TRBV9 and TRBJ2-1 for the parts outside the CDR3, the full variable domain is DSGVTQTPKHLITATGQRVTLRCSPRSGDLSVYWYQQSLDQGLQFLIQYYNGEERAKGNILERFSAQQFPDLHSELNLSSLELGDSALYFCASSVEPDPRREQFFGPGTRLTVL.

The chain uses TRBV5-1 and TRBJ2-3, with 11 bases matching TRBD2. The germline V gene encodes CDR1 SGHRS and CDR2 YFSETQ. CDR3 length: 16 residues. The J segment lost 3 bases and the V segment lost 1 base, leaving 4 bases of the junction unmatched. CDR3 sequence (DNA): TGCGCCAGCAGCTTGTATTTAGCGGGGGGGACAGATACGCAGTATTTT. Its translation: CASSLYLAGGTDTQYF.

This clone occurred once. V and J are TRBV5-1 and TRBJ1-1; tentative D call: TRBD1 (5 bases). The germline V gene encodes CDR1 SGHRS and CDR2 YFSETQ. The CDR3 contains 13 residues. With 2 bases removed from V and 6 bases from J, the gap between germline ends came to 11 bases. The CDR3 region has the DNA TGCGCCAGCAGCTTTCTACGGGGGGCTGAAGCTTTCTTT. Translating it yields CASSFLRGAEAFF.

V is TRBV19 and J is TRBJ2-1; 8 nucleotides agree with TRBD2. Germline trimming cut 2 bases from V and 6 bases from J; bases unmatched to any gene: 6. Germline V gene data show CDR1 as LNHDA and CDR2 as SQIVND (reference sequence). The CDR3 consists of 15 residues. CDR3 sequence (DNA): TGTGCCAGTAGTATATATAGCGGGGTGCGCAATGAGCAGTTCTTC. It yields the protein CASSIYSGVRNEQFF.

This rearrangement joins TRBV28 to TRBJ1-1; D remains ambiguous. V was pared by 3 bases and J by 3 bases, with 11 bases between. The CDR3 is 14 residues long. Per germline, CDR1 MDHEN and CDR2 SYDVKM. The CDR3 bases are TGTGCCAGCAGTTTGGCACTCGGGGACACTGAAGCTTTCTTT. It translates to CASSLALGDTEAFF.

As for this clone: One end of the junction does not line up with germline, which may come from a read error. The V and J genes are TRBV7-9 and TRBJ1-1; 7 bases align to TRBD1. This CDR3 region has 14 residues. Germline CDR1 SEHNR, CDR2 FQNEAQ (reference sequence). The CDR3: CSSSLDGTDTEAFF. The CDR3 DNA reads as TGTTCCAGCAGCTTAGACGGGACAGACACTGAAGCTTTCTTT.

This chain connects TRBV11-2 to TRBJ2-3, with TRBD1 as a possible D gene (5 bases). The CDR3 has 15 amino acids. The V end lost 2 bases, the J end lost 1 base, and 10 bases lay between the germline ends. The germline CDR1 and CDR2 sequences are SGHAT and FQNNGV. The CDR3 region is CASSLRGLRTDTQYF. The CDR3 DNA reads TGTGCCAGCAGCTTAAGGGGCTTGCGCACAGATACGCAGTATTTT.

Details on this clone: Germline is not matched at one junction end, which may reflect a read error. The CDR3 region is CASSLEEDRGEFF. The DNA of the CDR3 is TGTGCCAGCAGCTTAGAGGAGGACAGGGGCGAGTTCTTC. The chain couples TRBV7-9 to TRBJ1-2, with 9 nucleotides matching TRBD1. CDR1 and CDR2 from the germline V gene are SEHNR and FQNEAQ (reference sequence). This CDR3 spans 13 amino acids.

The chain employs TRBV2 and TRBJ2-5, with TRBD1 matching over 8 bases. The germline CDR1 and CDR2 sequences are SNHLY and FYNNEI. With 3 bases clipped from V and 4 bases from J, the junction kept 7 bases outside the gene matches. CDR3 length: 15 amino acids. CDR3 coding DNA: TGTGCCAGCAGTGACTCAGGGGGCATAGGAGAGACCCAGTACTTC. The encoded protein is CASSDSGGIGETQYF.

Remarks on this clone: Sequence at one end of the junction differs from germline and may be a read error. The CDR3 nucleotides read TGTTCCAGCAGCCCCAGTTTTCACGGCTACACCTTC. Amino acids: CSSSPSFHGYTF. V is TRBV7-9 and J is TRBJ1-2; D gene ambiguous. Per germline, CDR1 SEHNR and CDR2 FQNEAQ (reference sequence). This CDR3 has 12 residues.

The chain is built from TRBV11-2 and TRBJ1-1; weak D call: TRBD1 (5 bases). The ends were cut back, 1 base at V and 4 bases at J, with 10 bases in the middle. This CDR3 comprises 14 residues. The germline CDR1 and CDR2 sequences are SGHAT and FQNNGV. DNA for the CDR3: TGTGCCAGCAGCTTAGCTTCGGGGGGCACTGAAGCTTTCTTT. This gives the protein CASSLASGGTEAFF.

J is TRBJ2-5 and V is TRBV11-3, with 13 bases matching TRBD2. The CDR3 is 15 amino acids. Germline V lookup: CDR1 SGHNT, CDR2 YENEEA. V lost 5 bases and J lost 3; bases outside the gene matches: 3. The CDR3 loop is CASSTGTSGEETQYF. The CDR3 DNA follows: TGTGCCAGCAGCACCGGGACTAGCGGGGAAGAGACCCAGTACTTC.